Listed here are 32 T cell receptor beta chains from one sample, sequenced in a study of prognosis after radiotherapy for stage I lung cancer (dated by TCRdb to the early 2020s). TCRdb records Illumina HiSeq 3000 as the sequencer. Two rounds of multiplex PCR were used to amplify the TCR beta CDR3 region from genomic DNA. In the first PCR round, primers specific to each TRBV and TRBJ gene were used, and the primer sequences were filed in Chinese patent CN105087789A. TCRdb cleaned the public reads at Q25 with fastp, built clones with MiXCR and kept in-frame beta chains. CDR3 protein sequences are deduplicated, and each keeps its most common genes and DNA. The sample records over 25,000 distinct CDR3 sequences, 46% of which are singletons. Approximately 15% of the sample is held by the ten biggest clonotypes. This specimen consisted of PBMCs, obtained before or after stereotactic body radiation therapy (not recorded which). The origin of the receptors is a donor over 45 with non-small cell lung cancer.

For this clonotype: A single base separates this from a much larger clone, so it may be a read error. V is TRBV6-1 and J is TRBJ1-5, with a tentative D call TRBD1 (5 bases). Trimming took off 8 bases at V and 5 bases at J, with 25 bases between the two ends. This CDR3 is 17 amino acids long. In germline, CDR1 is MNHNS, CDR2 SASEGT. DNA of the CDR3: TGTGCCAGCGCGCGGGGGGGGGGAGGCCCTTTACATCAGCCCCAGCATTTT. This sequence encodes CASARGGGGPLHQPQHF.

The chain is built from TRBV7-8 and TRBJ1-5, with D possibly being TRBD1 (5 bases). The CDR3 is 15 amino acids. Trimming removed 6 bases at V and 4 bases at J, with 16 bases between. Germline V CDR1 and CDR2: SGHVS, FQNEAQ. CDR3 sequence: CASRTSDSRNQPQHF. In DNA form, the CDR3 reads TGTGCCAGCAGAACTAGTGACAGTAGAAATCAGCCCCAGCATTTT.

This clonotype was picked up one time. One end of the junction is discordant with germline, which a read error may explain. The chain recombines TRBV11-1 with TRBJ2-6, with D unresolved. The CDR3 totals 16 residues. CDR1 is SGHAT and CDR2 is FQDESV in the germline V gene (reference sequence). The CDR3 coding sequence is TGTGCCAGCAGCCCTACCCCACACTCTGGGTCCAACGTCCTGACTTTC. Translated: CASSPTPHSGSNVLTF.

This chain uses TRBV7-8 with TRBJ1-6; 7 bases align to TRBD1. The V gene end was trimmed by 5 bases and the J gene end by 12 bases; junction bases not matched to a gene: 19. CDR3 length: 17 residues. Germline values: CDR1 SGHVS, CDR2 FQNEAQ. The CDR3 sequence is CASSIGQARRGPEPLHF. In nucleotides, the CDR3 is TGTGCCAGCAGCATTGGACAGGCACGCCGAGGTCCAGAACCCCTCCACTTT.

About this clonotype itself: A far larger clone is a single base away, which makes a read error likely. This chain's CDR3 is CASSLPRWDINEQFF. Written as DNA, the CDR3 is TGTGCCAGCAGTTTACCCAGGTGGGACATCAATGAGCAGTTCTTC. The rearrangement joins TRBV28 to TRBJ2-5; D perhaps matches TRBD1 (6 bases). The tail of the sequence fits TRBJ2-1 better, so the J call may be wrong. Germline V gives CDR1 MDHEN, CDR2 SYDVKM. The CDR3 runs to 15 residues.

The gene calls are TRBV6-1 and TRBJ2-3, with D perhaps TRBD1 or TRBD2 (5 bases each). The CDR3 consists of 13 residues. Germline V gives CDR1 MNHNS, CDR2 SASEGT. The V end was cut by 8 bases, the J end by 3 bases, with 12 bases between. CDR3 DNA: TGTGCCAGCGGTGGGGGTGGGACAGATACGCAGTATTTT. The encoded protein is CASGGGGTDTQYF.

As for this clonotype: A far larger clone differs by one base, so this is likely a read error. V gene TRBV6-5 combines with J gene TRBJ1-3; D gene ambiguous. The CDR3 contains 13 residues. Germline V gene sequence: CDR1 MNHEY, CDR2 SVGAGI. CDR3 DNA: TGTGTCAGCAGCTCTCACTCTGGAAACACCATATATTTT. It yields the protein CVSSSHSGNTIYF.

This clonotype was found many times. The CDR3 DNA follows: TGTGCCAGCAGCCAATCCACAGTCTTGGGCTACACCTTC. Residues: CASSQSTVLGYTF. This chain joins TRBV16 and TRBJ1-2; no reliable D call. The V gene's germline CDR1 is KGHSY and CDR2 FQNENV. V dropped 0 bases and J dropped 8 bases, with 10 bases sitting between them. This CDR3 comprises 13 residues.

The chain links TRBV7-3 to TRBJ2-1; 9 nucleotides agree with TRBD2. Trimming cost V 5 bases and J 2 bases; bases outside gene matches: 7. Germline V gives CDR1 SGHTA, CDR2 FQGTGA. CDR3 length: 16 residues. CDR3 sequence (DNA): TGTGCCAGCAGCGCCGGGGCTAGCGGGACCTACAATGAGCAGTTCTTC. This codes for CASSAGASGTYNEQFF.

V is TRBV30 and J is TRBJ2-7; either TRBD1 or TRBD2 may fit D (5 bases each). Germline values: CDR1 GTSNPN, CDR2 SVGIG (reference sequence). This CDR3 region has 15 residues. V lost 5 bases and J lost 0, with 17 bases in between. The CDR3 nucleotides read TGTGCCTGGCGTACCACCGGGACGGCCTCCTACGAGCAGTACTTC. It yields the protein CAWRTTGTASYEQYF.

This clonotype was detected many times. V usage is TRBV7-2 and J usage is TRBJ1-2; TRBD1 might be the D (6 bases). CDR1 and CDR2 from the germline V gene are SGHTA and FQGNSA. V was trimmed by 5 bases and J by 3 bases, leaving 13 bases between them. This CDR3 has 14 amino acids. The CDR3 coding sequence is TGTGCCAGCAGCCTACGGACAGCCGACTATGGCTACACCTTC. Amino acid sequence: CASSLRTADYGYTF.

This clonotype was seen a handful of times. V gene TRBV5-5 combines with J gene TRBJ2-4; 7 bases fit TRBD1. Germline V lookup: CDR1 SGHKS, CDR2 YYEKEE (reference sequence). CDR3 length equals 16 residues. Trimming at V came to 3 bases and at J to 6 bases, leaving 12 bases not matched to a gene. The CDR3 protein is CASSWQWSRGINIQYF. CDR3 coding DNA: TGTGCCAGCAGCTGGCAGTGGAGCAGGGGGATAAACATTCAGTACTTC.

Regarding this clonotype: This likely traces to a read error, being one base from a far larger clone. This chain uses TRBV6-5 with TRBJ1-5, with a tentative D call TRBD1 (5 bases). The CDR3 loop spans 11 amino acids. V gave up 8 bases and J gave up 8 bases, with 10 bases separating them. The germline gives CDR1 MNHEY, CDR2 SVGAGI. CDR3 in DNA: TGTGCCAGCTGGGGCGAGGAGCCCCAGCATTTT. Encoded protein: CASWGEEPQHF.

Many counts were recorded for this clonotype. This CDR3 reads CASSGGTNFNSPLHF. The CDR3 DNA reads TGCGCCAGCAGCGGAGGGACAAACTTTAATTCACCCCTCCACTTT. The gene calls are TRBV5-1 and TRBJ1-6; a weak D match, TRBD1 (6 bases). V gave up 4 bases and J gave up 6 bases, with 14 bases separating them. The CDR3 extends over 15 amino acids. Germline V gene data show CDR1 as SGHRS and CDR2 as YFSETQ.

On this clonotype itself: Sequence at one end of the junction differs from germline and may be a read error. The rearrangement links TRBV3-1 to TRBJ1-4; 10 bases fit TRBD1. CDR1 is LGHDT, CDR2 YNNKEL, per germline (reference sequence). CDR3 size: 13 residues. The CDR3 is CSSSQGTGVQLFF. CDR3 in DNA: TGCTCCAGCAGCCAAGGGACAGGGGTCCAACTGTTTTTT. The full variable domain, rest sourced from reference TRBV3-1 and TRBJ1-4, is DTAVSQTPKYLVTQMGNDKSIKCEQNLGHDTMYWYKQDSKKFLKIMFSYNNKELIINETVPNRFSPKSPDKAHLNLHINSLELGDSAVYFCSSSQGTGVQLFFGSGTQLSVL.

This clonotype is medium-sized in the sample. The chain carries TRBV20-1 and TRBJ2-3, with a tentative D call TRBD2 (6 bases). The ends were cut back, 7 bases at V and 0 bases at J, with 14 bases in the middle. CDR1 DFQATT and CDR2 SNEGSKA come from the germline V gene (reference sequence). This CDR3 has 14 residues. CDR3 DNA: TGCAGTGGTAGGGACGGGGGAAGCACAGATACGCAGTATTTT. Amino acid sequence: CSGRDGGSTDTQYF.

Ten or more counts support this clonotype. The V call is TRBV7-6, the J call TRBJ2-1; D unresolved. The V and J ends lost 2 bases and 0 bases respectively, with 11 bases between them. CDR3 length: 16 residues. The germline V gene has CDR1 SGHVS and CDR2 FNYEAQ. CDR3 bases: TGTGCCAGCAGCTTACTGCGGAGCGCCTCCTACAATGAGCAGTTCTTC. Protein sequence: CASSLLRSASYNEQFF.

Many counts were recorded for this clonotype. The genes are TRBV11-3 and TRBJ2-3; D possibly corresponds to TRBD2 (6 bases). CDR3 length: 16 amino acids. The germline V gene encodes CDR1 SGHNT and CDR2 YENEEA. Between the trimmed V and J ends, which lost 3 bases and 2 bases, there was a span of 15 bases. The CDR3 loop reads CASSFWRAAYTDTQYF. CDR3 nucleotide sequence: TGTGCCAGCAGCTTTTGGAGGGCAGCCTACACAGATACGCAGTATTTT.

CDR3 amino acids: CASTTGQGNYGYTF. Here the CDR3 DNA reads TGTGCCAGCACCACGGGACAGGGGAACTATGGCTACACCTTC. V and J are TRBV12-3 or TRBV12-4 and TRBJ1-2; 10 nucleotides match TRBD1. This CDR3 spans 14 amino acids. With V trimmed by 7 bases and J by 2 bases, 4 bases remained unmatched.

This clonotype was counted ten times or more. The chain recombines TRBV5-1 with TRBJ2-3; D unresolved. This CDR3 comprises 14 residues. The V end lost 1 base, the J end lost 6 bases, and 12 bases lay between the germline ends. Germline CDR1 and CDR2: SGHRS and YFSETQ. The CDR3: CASSLYPQTDTQYF. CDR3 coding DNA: TGCGCCAGCAGCTTGTATCCTCAAACGGATACGCAGTATTTT.

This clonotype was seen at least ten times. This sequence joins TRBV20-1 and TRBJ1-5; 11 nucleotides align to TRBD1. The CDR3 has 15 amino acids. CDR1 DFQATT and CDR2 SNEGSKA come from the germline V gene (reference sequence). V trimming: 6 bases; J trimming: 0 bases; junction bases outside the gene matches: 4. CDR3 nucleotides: TGCAGTGCAAGGGACAGGGGGTATAGCAATCAGCCCCAGCATTTT. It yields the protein CSARDRGYSNQPQHF.

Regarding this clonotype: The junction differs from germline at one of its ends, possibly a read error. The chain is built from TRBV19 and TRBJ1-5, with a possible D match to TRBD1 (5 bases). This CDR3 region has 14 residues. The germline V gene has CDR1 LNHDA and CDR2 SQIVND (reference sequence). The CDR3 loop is CASTAGTGRQPKHF. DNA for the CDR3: TGTGCAAGTACAGCAGGGACGGGGCGCCAGCCCAAGCATTTT.

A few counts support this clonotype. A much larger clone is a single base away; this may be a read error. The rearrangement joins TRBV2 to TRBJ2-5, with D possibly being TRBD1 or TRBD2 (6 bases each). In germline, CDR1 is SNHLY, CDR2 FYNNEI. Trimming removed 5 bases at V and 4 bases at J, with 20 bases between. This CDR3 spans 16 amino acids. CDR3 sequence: CASSRSWGAGGETQYF. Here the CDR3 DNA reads TGTGCCAGCAGTCGGAGCTGGGGGGCTGGCGGAGAGACCCAGTACTTC.

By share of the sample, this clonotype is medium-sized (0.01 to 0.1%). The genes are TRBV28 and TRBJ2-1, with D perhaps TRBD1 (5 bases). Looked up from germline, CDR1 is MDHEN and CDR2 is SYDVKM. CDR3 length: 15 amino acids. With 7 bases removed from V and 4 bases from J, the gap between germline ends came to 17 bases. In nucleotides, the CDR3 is TGTGCCAGCAACCTCCCAGGGCCACTATACAATGAGCAGTTCTTC. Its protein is CASNLPGPLYNEQFF.

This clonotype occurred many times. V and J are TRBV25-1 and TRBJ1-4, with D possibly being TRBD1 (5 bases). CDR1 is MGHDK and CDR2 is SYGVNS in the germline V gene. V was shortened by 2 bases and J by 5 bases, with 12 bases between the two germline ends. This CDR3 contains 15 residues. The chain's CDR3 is CASSELGGPNEKLFF. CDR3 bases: TGTGCCAGCAGTGAACTGGGGGGTCCCAATGAAAAACTGTTTTTT.

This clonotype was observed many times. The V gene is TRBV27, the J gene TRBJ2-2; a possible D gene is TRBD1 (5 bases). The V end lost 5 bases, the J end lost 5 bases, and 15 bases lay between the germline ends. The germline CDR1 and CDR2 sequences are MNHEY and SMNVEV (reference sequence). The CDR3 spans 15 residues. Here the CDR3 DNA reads TGTGCCAGCAGTAATCAGGGTGCCGGGACCGGGGAGCTGTTTTTT. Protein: CASSNQGAGTGELFF.

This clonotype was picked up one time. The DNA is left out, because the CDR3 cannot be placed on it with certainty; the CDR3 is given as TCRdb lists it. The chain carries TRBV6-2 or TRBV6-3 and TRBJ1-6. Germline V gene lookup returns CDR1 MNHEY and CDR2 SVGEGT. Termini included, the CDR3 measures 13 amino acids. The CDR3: CASVVGSGSPRHF.

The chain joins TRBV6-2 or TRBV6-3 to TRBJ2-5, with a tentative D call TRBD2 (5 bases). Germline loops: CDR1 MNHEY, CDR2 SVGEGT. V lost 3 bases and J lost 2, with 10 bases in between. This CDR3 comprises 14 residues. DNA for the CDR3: TGTGCCAGCAGTTATGGCCGGGGTCAAGAGACCCAGTACTTC. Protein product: CASSYGRGQETQYF.

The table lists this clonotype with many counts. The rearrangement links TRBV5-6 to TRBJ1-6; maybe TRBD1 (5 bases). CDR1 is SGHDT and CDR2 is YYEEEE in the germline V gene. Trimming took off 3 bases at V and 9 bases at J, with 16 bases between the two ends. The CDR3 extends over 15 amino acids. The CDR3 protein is CASSSIGGAGSPLHF. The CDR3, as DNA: TGTGCCAGCAGCTCAATCGGTGGGGCAGGTTCACCCCTCCACTTT.

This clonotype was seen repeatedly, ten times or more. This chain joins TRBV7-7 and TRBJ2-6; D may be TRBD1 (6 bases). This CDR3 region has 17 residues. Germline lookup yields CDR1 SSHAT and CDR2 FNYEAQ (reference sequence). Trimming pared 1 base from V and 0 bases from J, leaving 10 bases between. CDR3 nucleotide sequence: TGTGCCAGCAGCTTAGAACAGGGTTTCTCTGGGGCCAACGTCCTGACTTTC. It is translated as CASSLEQGFSGANVLTF. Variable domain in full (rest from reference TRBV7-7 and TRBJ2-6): GAGVSQSPRYKVTKRGQDVTLRCDPISSHATLYWYQQALGQGPEFLTYFNYEAQPDKSGLPSDRFSAERPEGSISTLTIQRTEQRDSAMYRCASSLEQGFSGANVLTFGAGSRLTVL.

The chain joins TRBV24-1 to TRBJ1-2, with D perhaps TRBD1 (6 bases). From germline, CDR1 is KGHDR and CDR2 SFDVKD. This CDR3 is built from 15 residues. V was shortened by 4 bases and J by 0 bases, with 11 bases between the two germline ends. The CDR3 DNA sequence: TGTGCCACCAGTGACCCGGGACAAGCTAACTATGGCTACACCTTC. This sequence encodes CATSDPGQANYGYTF.

The CDR3 bases are TGCGCCAGCAGCCTATACAGGGGAAGCTCCTACAATGAGCAGTTCTTC. Encoded protein: CASSLYRGSSYNEQFF. The chain combines TRBV5-1 with TRBJ2-1; TRBD1 matches 7 bases. CDR1 is SGHRS and CDR2 is YFSETQ in the germline V gene. J was trimmed by 0 bases and V by 4 bases; bases with no gene match: 7. This CDR3 comprises 16 residues.